The present TCR beta chain was sequenced within a study of shared clonotypes between healthy human individuals. Clones were sequenced by immunoSEQ multiplex PCR, and TCRdb holds only the in-frame ones, with some missing. This table has millions of clones, about 93% appearing once. CD45RO-negative CD8 cells positively selected for CCR7 made up the naive population, which excluded terminally differentiated effector memory CD45RA+ cells. This receptor was identified in a man between 18 and 29 years old in good health. Some clones in this sample may be carry-over from other donors' samples. Sequenced: naive CD8+ T cells from PBMCs.

The DNA for the CDR3 is TGTGCCAGCAGCCCCCGGGAGGGGACTAGGGACGAGCAGTACTTC. The encoded protein is CASSPREGTRDEQYF. The gene calls are TRBV9 and TRBJ2-7; TRBD2 matches 8 bases. The J segment lost 5 bases and the V segment lost 4 bases, leaving 11 bases of the junction unmatched. The CDR3 has 15 amino acids. Per germline, CDR1 SGDLS and CDR2 YYNGEE.